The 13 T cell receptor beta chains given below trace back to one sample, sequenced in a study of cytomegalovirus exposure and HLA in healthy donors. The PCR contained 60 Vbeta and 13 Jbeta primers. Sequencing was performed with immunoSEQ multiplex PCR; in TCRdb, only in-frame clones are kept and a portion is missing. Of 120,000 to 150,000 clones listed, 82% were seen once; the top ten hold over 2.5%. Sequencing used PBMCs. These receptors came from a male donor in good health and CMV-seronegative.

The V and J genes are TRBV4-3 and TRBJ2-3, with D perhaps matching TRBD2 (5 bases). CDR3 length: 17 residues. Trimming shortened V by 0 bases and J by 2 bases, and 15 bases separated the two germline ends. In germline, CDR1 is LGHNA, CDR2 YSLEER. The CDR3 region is CASSQDGPPDFTDTQYF. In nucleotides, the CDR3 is TGCGCCAGCAGCCAAGACGGGCCCCCGGACTTCACAGATACGCAGTATTTT.

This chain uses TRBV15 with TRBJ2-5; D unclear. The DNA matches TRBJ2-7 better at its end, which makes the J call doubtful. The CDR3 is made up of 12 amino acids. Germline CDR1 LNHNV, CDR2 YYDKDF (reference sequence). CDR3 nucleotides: TGTGCCACCAGCAGGGGCCGGTACGAGCAGTACTTC. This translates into CATSRGRYEQYF.

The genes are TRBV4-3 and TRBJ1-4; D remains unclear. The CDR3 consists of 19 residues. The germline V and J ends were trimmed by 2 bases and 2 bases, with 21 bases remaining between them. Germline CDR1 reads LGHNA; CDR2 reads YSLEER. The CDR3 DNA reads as TGCGCCAGCAGCCAACTCCGACCCGGGTCCTCCCCTACTAATGAAAAACTGTTTTTT. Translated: CASSQLRPGSSPTNEKLFF.

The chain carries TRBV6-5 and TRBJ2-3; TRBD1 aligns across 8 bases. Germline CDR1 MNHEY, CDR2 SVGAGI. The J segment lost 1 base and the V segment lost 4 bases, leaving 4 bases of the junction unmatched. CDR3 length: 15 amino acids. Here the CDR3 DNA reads TGTGCCAGCAGTTCTCCGGGACAGGGCACAGATACGCAGTATTTT. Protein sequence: CASSSPGQGTDTQYF.

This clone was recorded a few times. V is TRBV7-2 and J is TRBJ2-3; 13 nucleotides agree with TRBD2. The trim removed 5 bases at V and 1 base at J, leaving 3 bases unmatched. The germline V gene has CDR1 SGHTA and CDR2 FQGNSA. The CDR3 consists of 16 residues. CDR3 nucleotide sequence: TGTGCCAGCAGCAAAACTAGCGGGAGGGGCACAGATACGCAGTATTTT. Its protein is CASSKTSGRGTDTQYF.

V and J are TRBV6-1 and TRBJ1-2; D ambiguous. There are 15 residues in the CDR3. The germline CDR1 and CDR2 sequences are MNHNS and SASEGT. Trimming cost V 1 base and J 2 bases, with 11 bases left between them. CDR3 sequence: CASSEGGPGNYGYTF. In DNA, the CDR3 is TGTGCCAGCAGTGAAGGGGGTCCGGGGAACTATGGCTACACCTTC.

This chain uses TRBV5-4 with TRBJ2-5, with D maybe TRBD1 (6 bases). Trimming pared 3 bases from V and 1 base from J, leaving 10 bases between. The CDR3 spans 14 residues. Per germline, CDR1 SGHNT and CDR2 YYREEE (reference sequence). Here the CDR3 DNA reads TGTGCCAGCAGCTCGTACAGGGCCCAAGAGACCCAGTACTTC. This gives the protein CASSSYRAQETQYF. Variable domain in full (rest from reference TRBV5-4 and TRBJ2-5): ETGVTQSPTHLIKTRGQQVTLRCSSQSGHNTVSWYQQALGQGPQFIFQYYREEENGRGNFPPRFSGLQFPNYSSELNVNALELDDSALYLCASSSYRAQETQYFGPGTRLLVL.

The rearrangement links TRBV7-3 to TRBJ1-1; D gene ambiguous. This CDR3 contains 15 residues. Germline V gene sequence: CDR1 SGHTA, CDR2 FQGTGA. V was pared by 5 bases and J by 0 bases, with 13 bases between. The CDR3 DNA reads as TGTGCCAGCAGCCTATTACAGACGTTGAACACTGAAGCTTTCTTT. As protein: CASSLLQTLNTEAFF.

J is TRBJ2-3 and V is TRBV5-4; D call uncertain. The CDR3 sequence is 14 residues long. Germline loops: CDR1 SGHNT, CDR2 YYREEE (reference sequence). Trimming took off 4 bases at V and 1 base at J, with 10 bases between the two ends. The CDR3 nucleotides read TGTGCCAGCAGCGGAGTTTGGGGCACAGATACGCAGTATTTT. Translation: CASSGVWGTDTQYF.

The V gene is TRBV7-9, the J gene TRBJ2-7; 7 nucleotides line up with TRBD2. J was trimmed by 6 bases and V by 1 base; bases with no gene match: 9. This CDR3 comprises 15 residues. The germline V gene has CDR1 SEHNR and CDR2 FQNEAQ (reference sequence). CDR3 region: CASSLGRREGSEQYF. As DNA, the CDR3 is TGTGCCAGCAGCTTAGGGCGAAGGGAGGGAAGCGAGCAGTACTTC.

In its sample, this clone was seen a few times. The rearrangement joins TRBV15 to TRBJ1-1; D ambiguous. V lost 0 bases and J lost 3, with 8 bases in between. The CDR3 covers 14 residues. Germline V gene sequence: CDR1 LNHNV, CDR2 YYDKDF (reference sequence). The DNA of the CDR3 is TGTGCCACCAGCAGAGACAGAAAATACACTGAAGCTTTCTTT. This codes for CATSRDRKYTEAFF.

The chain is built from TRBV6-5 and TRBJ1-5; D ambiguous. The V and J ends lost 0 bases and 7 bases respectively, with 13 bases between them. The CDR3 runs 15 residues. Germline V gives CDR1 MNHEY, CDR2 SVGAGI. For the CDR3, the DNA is TGTGCCAGCAGTTACTCGACTGGTAGGAGGCAGCCCCAGCATTTT. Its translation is CASSYSTGRRQPQHF.

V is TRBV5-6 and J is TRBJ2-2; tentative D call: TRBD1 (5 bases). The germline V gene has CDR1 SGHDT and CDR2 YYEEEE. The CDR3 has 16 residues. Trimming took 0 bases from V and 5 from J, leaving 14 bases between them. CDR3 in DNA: TGTGCCAGCAGCTTGGTAGGGGATTATCGGACCGGGGAGCTGTTTTTT. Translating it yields CASSLVGDYRTGELFF.